Detailed here is one T cell receptor (beta chain). What it binds is unknown. Sequencing was performed with immunoSEQ multiplex PCR; in TCRdb, only in-frame clones are kept and a portion is missing. Among fewer than 20,000 clones listed, about 90% were seen once. Germline CDR1 SNHLY, CDR2 FYNNEI. The V end was cut by 1 base, the J end by 4 bases, with 5 bases between. CDR3 length equals 12 residues. This entry is derived from a study of T cells in localized non-small cell lung cancer. Whole-study results and caveats: Median around 56 top-100 tumor clones were shared with paired adjacent lung. With higher T cell density in blood came longer overall survival. Adjacent uninvolved lung had the highest clonality, suggesting focused antigen responses.

The chain combines TRBV2 with TRBJ2-7; D call uncertain. The clonotype comes from a woman aged 35 to 70 with stage III lung adenocarcinoma. The input for sequencing was peripheral blood mononuclear cells, taken before any cancer treatment. The CDR3 sequence is CASSEGAYEQYF. Here the CDR3 DNA reads TGTGCCAGCAGTGAAGGTGCTTACGAGCAGTACTTC.